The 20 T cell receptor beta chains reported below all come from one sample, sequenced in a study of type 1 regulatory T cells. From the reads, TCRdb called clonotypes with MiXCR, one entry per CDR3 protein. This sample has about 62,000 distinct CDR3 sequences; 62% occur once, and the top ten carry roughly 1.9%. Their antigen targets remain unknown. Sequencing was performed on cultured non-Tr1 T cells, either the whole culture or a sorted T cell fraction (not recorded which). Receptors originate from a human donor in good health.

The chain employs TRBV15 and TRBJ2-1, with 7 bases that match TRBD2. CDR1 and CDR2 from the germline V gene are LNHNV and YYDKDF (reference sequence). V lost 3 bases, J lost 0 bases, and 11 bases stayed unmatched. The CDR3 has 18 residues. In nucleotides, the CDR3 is TGTGCCACCAGCAGCAACCCCGTGGTAGCGGGCTCCTACAATGAGCAGTTCTTC. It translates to CATSSNPVVAGSYNEQFF.

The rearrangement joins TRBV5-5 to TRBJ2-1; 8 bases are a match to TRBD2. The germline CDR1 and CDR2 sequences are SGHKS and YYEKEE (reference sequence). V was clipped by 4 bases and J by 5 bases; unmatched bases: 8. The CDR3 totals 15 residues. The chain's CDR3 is CASSDYSGRDNEQFF. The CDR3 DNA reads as TGTGCCAGCAGCGACTACAGCGGGAGAGACAATGAGCAGTTCTTC.

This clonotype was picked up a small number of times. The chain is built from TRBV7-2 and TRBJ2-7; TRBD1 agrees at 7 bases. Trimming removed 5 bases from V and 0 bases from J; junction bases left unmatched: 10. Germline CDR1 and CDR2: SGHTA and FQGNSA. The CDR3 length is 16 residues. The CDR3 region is CASSPGQPIDSYEQYF. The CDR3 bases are TGTGCCAGCAGCCCGGGACAGCCCATTGACTCCTACGAGCAGTACTTC. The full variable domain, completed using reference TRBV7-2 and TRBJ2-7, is GAGVSQSPSNKVTEKGKDVELRCDPISGHTALYWYRQSLGQGLEFLIYFQGNSAPDKSGLPSDRFSAERTGGSVSTLTIQRTQQEDSAVYLCASSPGQPIDSYEQYFGPGTRLTVT.

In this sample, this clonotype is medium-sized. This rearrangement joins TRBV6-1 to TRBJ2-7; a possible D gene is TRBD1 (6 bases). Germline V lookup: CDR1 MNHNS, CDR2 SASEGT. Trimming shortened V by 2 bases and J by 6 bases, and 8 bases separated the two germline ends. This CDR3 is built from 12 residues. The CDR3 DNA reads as TGTGCCAGCAGTGAAAGGGACACCGAGCAGTACTTC. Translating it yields CASSERDTEQYF.

CDR3 in DNA: TGTGCCTGGAGTAGTGAACACGGGCAGCCCCAGCATTTT. This gives the protein CAWSSEHGQPQHF. This sequence joins TRBV30 and TRBJ1-5, with D uncertain. In germline, CDR1 is GTSNPN, CDR2 SVGIG (reference sequence). V lost 2 bases and J lost 7, with 12 bases in between. The CDR3 runs to 13 residues.

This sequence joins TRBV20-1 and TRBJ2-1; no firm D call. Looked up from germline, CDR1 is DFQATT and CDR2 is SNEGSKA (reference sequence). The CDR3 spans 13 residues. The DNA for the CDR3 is TGCGGAGATGATTTGACTCTACTAATAGAGCAGTTCTTC. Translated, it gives CGDDLTLLIEQFF.

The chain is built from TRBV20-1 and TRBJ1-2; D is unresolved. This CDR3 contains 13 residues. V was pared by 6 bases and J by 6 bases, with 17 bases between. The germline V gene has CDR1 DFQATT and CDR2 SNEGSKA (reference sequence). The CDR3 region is CSAHPGKVNGYTF. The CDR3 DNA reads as TGCAGTGCCCACCCCGGCAAGGTAAATGGCTACACCTTC.

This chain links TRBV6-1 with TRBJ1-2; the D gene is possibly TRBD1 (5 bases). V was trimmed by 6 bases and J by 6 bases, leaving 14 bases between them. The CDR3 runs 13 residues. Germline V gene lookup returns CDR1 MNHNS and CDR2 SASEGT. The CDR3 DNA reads TGTGCCAGCAGCGAGGGACGGTTCGATGGCTACACCTTC. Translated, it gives CASSEGRFDGYTF.

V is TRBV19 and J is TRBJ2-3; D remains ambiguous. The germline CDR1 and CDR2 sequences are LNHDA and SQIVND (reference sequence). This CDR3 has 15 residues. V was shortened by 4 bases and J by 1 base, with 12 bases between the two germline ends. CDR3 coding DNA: TGTGCCAGTAGTAATCAGCGTCACGGCACAGATACGCAGTATTTT. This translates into CASSNQRHGTDTQYF.

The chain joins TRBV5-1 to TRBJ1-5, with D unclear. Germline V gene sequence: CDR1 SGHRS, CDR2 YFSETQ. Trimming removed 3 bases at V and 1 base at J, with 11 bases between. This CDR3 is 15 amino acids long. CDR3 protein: CASSWTGGSNQPQHF. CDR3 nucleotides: TGCGCCAGCAGCTGGACGGGTGGGAGCAATCAGCCCCAGCATTTT.

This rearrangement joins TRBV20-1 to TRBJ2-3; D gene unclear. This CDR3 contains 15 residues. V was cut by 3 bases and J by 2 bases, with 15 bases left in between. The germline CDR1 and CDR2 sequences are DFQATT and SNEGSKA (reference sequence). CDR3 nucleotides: TGCAGTGCTAGCGTCGGCAGTAGCAACACAGATACGCAGTATTTT. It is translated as CSASVGSSNTDTQYF.

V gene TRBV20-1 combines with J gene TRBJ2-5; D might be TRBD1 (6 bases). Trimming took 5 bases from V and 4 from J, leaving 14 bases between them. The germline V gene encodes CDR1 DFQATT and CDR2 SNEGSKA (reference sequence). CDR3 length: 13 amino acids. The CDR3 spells CSAVETRGETQYF. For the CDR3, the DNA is TGCAGTGCTGTTGAAACCAGGGGAGAGACCCAGTACTTC.

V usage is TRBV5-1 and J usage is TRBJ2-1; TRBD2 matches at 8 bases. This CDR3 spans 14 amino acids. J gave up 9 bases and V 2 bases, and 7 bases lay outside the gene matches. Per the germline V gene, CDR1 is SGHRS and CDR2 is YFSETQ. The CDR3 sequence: CASSFGGRPGEQFF. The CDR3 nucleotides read TGCGCCAGCAGCTTCGGCGGGAGGCCCGGTGAGCAGTTCTTC.

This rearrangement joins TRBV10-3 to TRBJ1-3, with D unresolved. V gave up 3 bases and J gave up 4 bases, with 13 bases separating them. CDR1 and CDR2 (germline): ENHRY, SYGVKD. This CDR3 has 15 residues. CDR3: CAISDGSAQGNTIYF. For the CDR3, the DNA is TGTGCCATCAGTGATGGCAGCGCTCAAGGAAACACCATATATTTT.

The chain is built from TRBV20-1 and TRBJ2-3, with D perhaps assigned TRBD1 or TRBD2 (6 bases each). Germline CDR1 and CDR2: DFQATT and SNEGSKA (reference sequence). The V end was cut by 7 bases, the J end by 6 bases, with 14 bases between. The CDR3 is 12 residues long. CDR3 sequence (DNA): TGCAGTGGGCGCGAGGGGGGCGATACGCAGTATTTT. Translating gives CSGREGGDTQYF.

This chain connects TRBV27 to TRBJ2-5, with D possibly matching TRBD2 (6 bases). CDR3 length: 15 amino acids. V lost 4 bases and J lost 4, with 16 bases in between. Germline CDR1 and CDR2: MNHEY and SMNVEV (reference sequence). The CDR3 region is CASSSSVAATETQYF. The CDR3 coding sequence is TGTGCCAGCAGTTCCTCAGTAGCGGCCACAGAGACCCAGTACTTC.

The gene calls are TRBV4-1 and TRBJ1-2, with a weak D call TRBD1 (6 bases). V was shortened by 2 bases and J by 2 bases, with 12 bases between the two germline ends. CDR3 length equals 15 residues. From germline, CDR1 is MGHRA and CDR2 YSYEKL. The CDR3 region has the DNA TGCGCCAGCAGCCAATCCCAGGGGACCAACTATGGCTACACCTTC. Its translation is CASSQSQGTNYGYTF.

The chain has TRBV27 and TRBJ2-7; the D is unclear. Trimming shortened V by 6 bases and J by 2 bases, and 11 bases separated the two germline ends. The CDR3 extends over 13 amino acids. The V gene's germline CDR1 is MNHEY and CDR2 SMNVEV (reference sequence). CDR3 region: CASSRGATYEQYF. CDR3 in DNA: TGTGCCAGCAGCCGTGGAGCGACCTACGAGCAGTACTTC.

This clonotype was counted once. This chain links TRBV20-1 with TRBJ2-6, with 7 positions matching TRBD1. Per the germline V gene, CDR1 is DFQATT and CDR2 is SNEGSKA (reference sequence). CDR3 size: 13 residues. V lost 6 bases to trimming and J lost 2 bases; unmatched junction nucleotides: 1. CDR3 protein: CSATGAGANVLTF. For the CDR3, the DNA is TGCAGTGCCACAGGGGCTGGGGCCAACGTCCTGACTTTC.

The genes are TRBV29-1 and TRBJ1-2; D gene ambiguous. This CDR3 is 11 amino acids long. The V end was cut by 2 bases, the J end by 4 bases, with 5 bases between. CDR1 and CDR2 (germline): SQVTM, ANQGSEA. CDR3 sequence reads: CSVESGYGYTF. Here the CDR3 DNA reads TGCAGCGTTGAATCCGGCTATGGCTACACCTTC.